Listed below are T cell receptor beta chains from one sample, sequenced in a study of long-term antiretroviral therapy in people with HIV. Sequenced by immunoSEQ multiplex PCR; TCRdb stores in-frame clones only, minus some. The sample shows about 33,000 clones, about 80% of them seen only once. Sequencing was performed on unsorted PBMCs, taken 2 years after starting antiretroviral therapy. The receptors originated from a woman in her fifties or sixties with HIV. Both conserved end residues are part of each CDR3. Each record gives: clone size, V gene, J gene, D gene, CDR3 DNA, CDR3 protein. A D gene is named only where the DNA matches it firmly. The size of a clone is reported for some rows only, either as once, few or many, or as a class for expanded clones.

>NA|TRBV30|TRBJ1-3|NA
TGTGCCTGGAGTGTTGGGCCGGCCTCTGGAAACACCATATATTTT
CAWSVGPASGNTIYF
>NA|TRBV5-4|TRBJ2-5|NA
TGTGCCAGCAGCTTGGTTGCAGGAGGGACCCAGTACTTC
CASSLVAGGTQYF
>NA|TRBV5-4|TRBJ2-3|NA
TGTGCCAGCAGCTTTGGAGGGGATAATACGCAGTATTTT
CASSFGGDNTQYF
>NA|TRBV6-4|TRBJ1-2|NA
TGTGCCAGCAGTGACAGGGGAGGCTACACCTTC
CASSDRGGYTF
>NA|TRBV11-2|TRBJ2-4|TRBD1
TGTGCCAGCAGTCAACGTATACCGGGACAGCAAAACATTCAGTACTTC
CASSQRIPGQQNIQYF
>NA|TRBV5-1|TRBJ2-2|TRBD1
TGCGCCAGCAGCATGCGGGACAGGGGAACCGGGGAGCTGTTTTTT
CASSMRDRGTGELFF
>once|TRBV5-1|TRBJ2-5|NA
TGCGCCAGCAGCTCCGGGACAAATGGGGAGACCCAGTACTTC
CASSSGTNGETQYF
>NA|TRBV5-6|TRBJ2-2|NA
TGTGCCAGCAGCTTGGAGGGGGTGAACACCGGGGAGCTGTTTTTT
CASSLEGVNTGELFF
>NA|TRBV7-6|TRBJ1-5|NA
TGTGCCAGCAGCCAGGACGGCAATCAGCCCCAGCATTTT
CASSQDGNQPQHF
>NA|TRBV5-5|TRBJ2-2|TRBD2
TGTGCCAGCAGCTTGGTTCGGGGGACTAGCCACACCGGGGAGCTGTTTTTT
CASSLVRGTSHTGELFF
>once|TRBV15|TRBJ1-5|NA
TGTGCCACCAGCAGAGTATCTTCCGAGCCCCAGCATTTT
CATSRVSSEPQHF
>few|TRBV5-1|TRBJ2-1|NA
TGCGCCAGCAGCAAGGACGGAGGGATTTACAATGAGCAGTTCTTC
CASSKDGGIYNEQFF